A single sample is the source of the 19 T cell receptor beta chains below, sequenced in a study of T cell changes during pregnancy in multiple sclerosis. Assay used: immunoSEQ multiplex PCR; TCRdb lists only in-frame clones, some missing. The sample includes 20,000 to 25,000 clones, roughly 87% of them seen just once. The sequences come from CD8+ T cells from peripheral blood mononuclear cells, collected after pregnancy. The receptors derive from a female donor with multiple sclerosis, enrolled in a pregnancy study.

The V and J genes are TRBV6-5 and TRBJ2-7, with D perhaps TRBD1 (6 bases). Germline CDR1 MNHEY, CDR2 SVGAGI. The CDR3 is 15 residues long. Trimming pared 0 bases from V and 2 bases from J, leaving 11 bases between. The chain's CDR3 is CASSYSEGVPYEQYF. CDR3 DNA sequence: TGTGCCAGCAGTTACTCCGAGGGGGTTCCCTACGAGCAGTACTTC.

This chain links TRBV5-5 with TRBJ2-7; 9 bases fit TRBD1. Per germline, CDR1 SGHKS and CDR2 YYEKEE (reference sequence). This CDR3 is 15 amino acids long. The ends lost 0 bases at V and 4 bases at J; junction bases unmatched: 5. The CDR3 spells CASSLGGDRAYEQYF. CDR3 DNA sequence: TGTGCCAGCAGCTTGGGGGGGGACAGGGCGTACGAGCAGTACTTC.

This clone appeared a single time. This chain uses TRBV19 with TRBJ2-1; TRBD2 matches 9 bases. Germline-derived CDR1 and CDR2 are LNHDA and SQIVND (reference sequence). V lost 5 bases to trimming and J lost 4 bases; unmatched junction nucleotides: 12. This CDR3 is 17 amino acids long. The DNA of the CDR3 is TGTGCCAGTAGTCTTAGCGGGAGCACCCCCTCTTACAATGAGCAGTTCTTC. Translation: CASSLSGSTPSYNEQFF.

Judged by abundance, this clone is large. In DNA form, the CDR3 reads TGTGCCAGCAGCCAAGGGGACTCTGACGTACGCTACAATGAGCAGTTCTTC. Its translation: CASSQGDSDVRYNEQFF. The gene calls are TRBV4-2 and TRBJ2-1; TRBD2 might be the D (6 bases). This CDR3 is built from 17 residues. Germline CDR1 LGHNA, CDR2 YNFKEQ. The V end was cut by 1 base, the J end by 3 bases, with 16 bases between.

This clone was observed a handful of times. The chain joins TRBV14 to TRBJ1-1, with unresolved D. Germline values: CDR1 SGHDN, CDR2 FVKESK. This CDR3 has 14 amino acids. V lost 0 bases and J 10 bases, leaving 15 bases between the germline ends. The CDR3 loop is CASSQDVTVLGAFF. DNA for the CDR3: TGTGCCAGCAGCCAAGATGTTACAGTCTTGGGAGCTTTCTTT. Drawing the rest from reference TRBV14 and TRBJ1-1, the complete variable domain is EAGVTQFPSHSVIEKGQTVTLRCDPISGHDNLYWYRRVMGKEIKFLLHFVKESKQDESGMPNNRFLAERTGGTYSTLKVQPAELEDSGVYFCASSQDVTVLGAFFGQGTRLTVV.

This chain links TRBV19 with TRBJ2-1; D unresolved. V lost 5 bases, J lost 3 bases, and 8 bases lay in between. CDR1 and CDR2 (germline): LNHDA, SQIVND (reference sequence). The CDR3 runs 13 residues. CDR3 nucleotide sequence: TGTGCCAGTAGTCAGGCGAGCTACAATGAGCAGTTCTTC. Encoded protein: CASSQASYNEQFF.

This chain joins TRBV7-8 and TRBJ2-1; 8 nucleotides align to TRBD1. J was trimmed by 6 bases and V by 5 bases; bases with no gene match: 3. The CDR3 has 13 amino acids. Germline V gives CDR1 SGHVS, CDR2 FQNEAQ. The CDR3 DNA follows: TGTGCCAGCAGCCCGGACAGGGCCAATGAGCAGTTCTTC. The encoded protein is CASSPDRANEQFF.

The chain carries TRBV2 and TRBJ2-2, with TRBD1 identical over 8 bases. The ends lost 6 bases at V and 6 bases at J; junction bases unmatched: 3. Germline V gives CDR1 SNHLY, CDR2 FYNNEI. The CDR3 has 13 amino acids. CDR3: CASRDRVSGELFF. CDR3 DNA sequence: TGTGCCAGCAGGGACAGGGTGTCCGGGGAGCTGTTTTTT.

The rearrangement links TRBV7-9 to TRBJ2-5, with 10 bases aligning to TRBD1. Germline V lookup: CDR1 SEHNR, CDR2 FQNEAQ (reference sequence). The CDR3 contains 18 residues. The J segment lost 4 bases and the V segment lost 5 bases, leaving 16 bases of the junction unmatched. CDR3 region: CASSTPLLGTGVGETQYF. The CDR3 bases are TGTGCCAGCAGCACACCTCTATTAGGGACAGGGGTAGGAGAGACCCAGTACTTC.

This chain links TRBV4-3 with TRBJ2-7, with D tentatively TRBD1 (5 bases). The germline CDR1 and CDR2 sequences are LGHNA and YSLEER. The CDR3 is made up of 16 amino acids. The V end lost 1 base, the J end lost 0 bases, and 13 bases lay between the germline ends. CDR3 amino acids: CASSQVTPDSSYEQYF. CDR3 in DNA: TGCGCCAGCAGCCAAGTTACCCCCGACAGCTCCTACGAGCAGTACTTC.

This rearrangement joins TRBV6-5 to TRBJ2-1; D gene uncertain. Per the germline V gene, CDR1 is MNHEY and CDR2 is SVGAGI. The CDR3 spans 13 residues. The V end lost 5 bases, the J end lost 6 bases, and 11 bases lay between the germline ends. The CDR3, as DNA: TGTGCCAGCAGTGATCTAGGAGCCAATGAGCAGTTCTTC. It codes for CASSDLGANEQFF.

The CDR3 sequence: CASSSSGLAGGPSSYNEQFF. CDR3 DNA sequence: TGTGCCAGCAGCTCCTCAGGACTAGCGGGAGGCCCTAGCTCCTACAATGAGCAGTTCTTC. The chain recombines TRBV7-6 with TRBJ2-1, with 14 bases matching TRBD2. CDR3 length equals 20 residues. The V and J ends lost 4 bases and 0 bases, in that order; junction bases with no gene match: 11. Per the germline V gene, CDR1 is SGHVS and CDR2 is FNYEAQ.

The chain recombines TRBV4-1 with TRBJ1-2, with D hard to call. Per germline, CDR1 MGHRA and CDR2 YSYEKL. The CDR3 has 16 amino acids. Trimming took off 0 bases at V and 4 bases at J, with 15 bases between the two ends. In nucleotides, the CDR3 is TGCGCCAGCAGCCAAGACAGTTTTAGGAGAGGCTATGGCTACACCTTC. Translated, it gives CASSQDSFRRGYGYTF.

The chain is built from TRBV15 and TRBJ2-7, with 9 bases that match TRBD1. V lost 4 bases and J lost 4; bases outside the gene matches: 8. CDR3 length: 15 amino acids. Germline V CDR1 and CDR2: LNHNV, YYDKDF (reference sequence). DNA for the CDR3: TGTGCCACCAGCACGCATCCGGGACAGGGTTACGAGCAGTACTTC. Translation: CATSTHPGQGYEQYF.

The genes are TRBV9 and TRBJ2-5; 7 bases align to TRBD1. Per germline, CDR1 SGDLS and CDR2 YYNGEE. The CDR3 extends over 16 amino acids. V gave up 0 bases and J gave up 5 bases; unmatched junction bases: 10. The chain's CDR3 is CASSVGDEGARETQYF. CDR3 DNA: TGTGCCAGCAGCGTAGGGGATGAGGGGGCGAGGGAGACCCAGTACTTC.

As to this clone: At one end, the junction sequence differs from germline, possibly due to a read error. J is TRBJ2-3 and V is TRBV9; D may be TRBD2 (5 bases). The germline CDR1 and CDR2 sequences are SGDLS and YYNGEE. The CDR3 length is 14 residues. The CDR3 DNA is TGTGCCGGCAGCGTAGGAGGAGCCTCAGATACGCAGTATTTT. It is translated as CAGSVGGASDTQYF. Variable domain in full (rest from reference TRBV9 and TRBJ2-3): DSGVTQTPKHLITATGQRVTLRCSPRSGDLSVYWYQQSLDQGLQFLIQYYNGEERAKGNILERFSAQQFPDLHSELNLSSLELGDSALYFCAGSVGGASDTQYFGPGTRLTVL.

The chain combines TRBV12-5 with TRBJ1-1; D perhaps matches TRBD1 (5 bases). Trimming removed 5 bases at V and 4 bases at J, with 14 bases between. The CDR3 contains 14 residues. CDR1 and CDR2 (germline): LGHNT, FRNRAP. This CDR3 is CASGITRVGTEAFF. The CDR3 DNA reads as TGTGCTAGTGGTATCACCAGGGTCGGCACTGAAGCTTTCTTT. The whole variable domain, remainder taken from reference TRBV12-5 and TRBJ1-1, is DARVTQTPRHKVTEMGQEVTMRCQPILGHNTVFWYRQTMMQGLELLAYFRNRAPLDDSGMPKDRFSAEMPDATLATLKIQPSEPRDSAVYFCASGITRVGTEAFFGQGTRLTVV.

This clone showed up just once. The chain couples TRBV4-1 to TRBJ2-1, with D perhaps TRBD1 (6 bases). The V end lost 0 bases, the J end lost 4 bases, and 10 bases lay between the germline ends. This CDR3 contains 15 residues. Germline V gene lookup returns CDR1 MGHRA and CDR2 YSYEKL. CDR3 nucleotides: TGCGCCAGCAGCCAAGACAGGGGTAGTTACAATGAGCAGTTCTTC. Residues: CASSQDRGSYNEQFF.

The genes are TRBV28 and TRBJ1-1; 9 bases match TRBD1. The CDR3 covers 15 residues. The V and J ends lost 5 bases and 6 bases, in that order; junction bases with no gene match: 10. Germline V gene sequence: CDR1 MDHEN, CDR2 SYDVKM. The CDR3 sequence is CASSETGGKPAEAFF. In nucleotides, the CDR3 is TGTGCCAGCAGTGAGACAGGGGGGAAACCCGCTGAAGCTTTCTTT.